This entry lists 19 T cell receptor beta chains sequenced from one sample in a study of PD-1 blockade in mismatch repair-deficient tumors. Here immunoSEQ multiplex PCR was the method, and the copy in TCRdb shows in-frame clones only, minus some. Here the sample spans around 39,000 clones, approximately 88% being singletons. Sequencing used PBMCs, obtained around 38 weeks after starting pembrolizumab. The origin of the receptors is an adult with mismatch repair-deficient cancer.

This clone appeared a few times. The chain has TRBV9 and TRBJ2-3, with 8 positions matching TRBD2. CDR1 SGDLS and CDR2 YYNGEE come from the germline V gene. This CDR3 region has 15 residues. V was pared by 4 bases and J by 5 bases, with 9 bases of the junction left unmatched. The CDR3 sequence: CASSLRLATGDTQYF. The CDR3 DNA sequence: TGTGCCAGCAGCCTCCGACTAGCGACGGGAGATACGCAGTATTTT.

Only one count was recorded for this clone. The J gene is TRBJ2-5, the V gene TRBV7-8; TRBD1 is a possible D gene (6 bases). CDR1 SGHVS and CDR2 FQNEAQ come from the germline V gene. The CDR3 totals 14 residues. V was trimmed by 7 bases and J by 0 bases, leaving 12 bases between them. In DNA form, the CDR3 reads TGTGCCAGCACGGGGCAGGGGTACCAAGAGACCCAGTACTTC. Its translation is CASTGQGYQETQYF.

The chain carries TRBV7-6 and TRBJ2-3; 7 bases are shared with TRBD2. V lost 1 base and J lost 5; bases outside the gene matches: 6. This CDR3 has 15 residues. CDR1 is SGHVS, CDR2 FNYEAQ, per germline. The CDR3 bases are TGTGCCAGCAGCTTAGGAGGAGGGGAGGGAGATACGCAGTATTTT. This codes for CASSLGGGEGDTQYF.

The chain has TRBV18 and TRBJ1-3; 8 bases are a match to TRBD1. Germline CDR1 reads KGHSH; CDR2 reads LQKENI. J gave up 4 bases and V 3 bases, and 5 bases lay outside the gene matches. The CDR3 totals 15 residues. The CDR3 sequence is CASSPDRGGGNTIYF. CDR3 bases: TGTGCCAGCTCACCCGACAGGGGAGGAGGAAACACCATATATTTT.

This chain links TRBV9 with TRBJ2-5, with 11 bases that match TRBD2. V was clipped by 5 bases and J by 10 bases; unmatched bases: 10. Germline-derived CDR1 and CDR2 are SGDLS and YYNGEE. This CDR3 has 14 residues. CDR3 amino acids: CASSQHPGLAVQYF. The CDR3 DNA is TGTGCCAGCAGTCAACATCCGGGACTAGCGGTCCAGTACTTC.

This chain joins TRBV28 and TRBJ1-5, with D tentatively TRBD1 (5 bases). The CDR3 runs 15 residues. Trimming stripped 3 bases from V and 3 bases from J, with 12 bases between. The germline V gene encodes CDR1 MDHEN and CDR2 SYDVKM. The CDR3 nucleotides are TGTGCCAGCAGTTTGGGGGGGAATTCCAATCAGCCCCAGCATTTT. This codes for CASSLGGNSNQPQHF.

This chain joins TRBV29-1 and TRBJ2-3; TRBD2 matches at 9 bases. The CDR3 is 16 amino acids. Per the germline V gene, CDR1 is SQVTM and CDR2 is ANQGSEA. With V trimmed by 3 bases and J by 5 bases, 12 bases remained unmatched. The CDR3 loop reads CSVDSIGGRAQDTQYF. In nucleotides, the CDR3 is TGCAGCGTTGATAGTATTGGCGGGAGGGCCCAAGATACGCAGTATTTT.

CDR3 coding DNA: TGTGCCAGCACCACACGGGGGGAGGATGAGCAGTTCTTC. It is translated as CASTTRGEDEQFF. This chain links TRBV7-2 with TRBJ2-1; 7 bases map to TRBD2. J was trimmed by 8 bases and V by 7 bases; bases with no gene match: 8. This CDR3 is 13 amino acids long. Germline V gene data show CDR1 as SGHTA and CDR2 as FQGNSA. Using reference TRBV7-2 and TRBJ2-1 for the parts outside the CDR3, the full variable domain is GAGVSQSPSNKVTEKGKDVELRCDPISGHTALYWYRQSLGQGLEFLIYFQGNSAPDKSGLPSDRFSAERTGGSVSTLTIQRTQQEDSAVYLCASTTRGEDEQFFGPGTRLTVL.

This clone was detected only once. The chain couples TRBV5-1 to TRBJ1-3, with D possibly TRBD1 on 5 matching bases. This CDR3 spans 14 amino acids. Germline V gives CDR1 SGHRS, CDR2 YFSETQ. With 0 bases removed from V and 4 bases from J, the gap between germline ends came to 8 bases. The CDR3 loop is CASSLGQGGNTIYF. The DNA for the CDR3 is TGCGCCAGCAGCTTGGGGCAGGGAGGAAACACCATATATTTT.

The chain recombines TRBV28 with TRBJ1-1; D unclear. Per the germline V gene, CDR1 is MDHEN and CDR2 is SYDVKM. The CDR3 is 13 residues long. Trimming stripped 7 bases from V and 4 bases from J, with 13 bases between. The CDR3 region is CASNLEGPTEAFF. CDR3 in DNA: TGTGCCAGCAACTTAGAGGGCCCCACTGAAGCTTTCTTT.

The V and J genes are TRBV6-5 and TRBJ2-3; 9 nucleotides align to TRBD2. The trim removed 5 bases at V and 6 bases at J, leaving 6 bases unmatched. This CDR3 has 14 residues. Germline loops: CDR1 MNHEY, CDR2 SVGAGI. CDR3 DNA sequence: TGTGCCAGCAGTATTAGCGGGAGTGGGGATACGCAGTATTTT. Encoded protein: CASSISGSGDTQYF.

The chain carries TRBV29-1 and TRBJ1-1; no reliable D call. Germline loops: CDR1 SQVTM, CDR2 ANQGSEA. The CDR3 has 12 residues. V lost 5 bases and J lost 5, with 12 bases in between. Here the CDR3 DNA reads TGCAGCGTTTACACCCAATCGACTGAAGCTTTCTTT. As protein: CSVYTQSTEAFF.

The CDR3 DNA is TGTGCCAGCAGCTTCACCGGGACAGGGGACACCGGGGAGCTGTTTTTT. It translates to CASSFTGTGDTGELFF. The genes are TRBV7-3 and TRBJ2-2, with 10 bases aligning to TRBD1. The germline CDR1 and CDR2 sequences are SGHTA and FQGTGA. The CDR3 runs to 16 residues. V lost 3 bases and J lost 3; bases outside the gene matches: 4.

The chain has TRBV10-1 and TRBJ2-7, with TRBD1 matching 9 bases. The CDR3 loop spans 17 amino acids. Trimming cost V 1 base and J 6 bases; bases outside gene matches: 13. Germline CDR1 reads WNHNN; CDR2 reads SYGVQD (reference sequence). DNA for the CDR3: TGCGCCAGCAGTGAGTGGGGGAGGGACAGGGATCGGGGCGAGCAGTACTTC. It encodes CASSEWGRDRDRGEQYF.

The chain links TRBV7-9 to TRBJ2-7; the match to TRBD2 covers 9 bases. The CDR3 has 16 residues. The V gene's germline CDR1 is SEHNR and CDR2 FQNEAQ (reference sequence). The V gene end was trimmed by 1 base and the J gene end by 0 bases; junction bases not matched to a gene: 4. CDR3 amino acids: CASSLGLAEPSYEQYF. CDR3 bases: TGTGCCAGCAGCTTAGGACTAGCGGAGCCCTCCTACGAGCAGTACTTC. Using reference TRBV7-9 and TRBJ2-7 for the parts outside the CDR3, the full variable domain is DTGVSQNPRHKITKRGQNVTFRCDPISEHNRLYWYRQTLGQGPEFLTYFQNEAQLEKSRLLSDRFSAERPKGSFSTLEIQRTEQGDSAMYLCASSLGLAEPSYEQYFGPGTRLTVT.

The V call is TRBV12-2, the J call TRBJ1-2; the D call in the table, TRBD1, was not verified against the DNA. TRBV12-2 has pseudogene status. The CDR3 is made up of 13 amino acids. As DNA, the CDR3 is TGTGCAAGTCGCTTACAGGGTTACTATGGCTACACCTTC. Translating gives CASRLQGYYGYTF.

The chain uses TRBV7-3 and TRBJ2-5, with 9 bases that match TRBD1. The CDR3 totals 13 residues. Unmatched junction bases numbered 2, after V lost 5 bases and J lost 4 bases. Looked up from germline, CDR1 is SGHTA and CDR2 is FQGTGA. CDR3 amino acids: CASSAGQGETQYF. The CDR3, as DNA: TGTGCCAGCAGCGCGGGACAGGGAGAGACCCAGTACTTC.

The chain recombines TRBV25-1 with TRBJ2-3, with TRBD1 as a possible D gene (6 bases). Germline V gene sequence: CDR1 MGHDK, CDR2 SYGVNS. The CDR3 contains 16 residues. Trimming removed 1 base from V and 4 bases from J, with 15 bases in between. CDR3 residues: CASSELGAGVSDTQYF. DNA for the CDR3: TGTGCCAGCAGTGAATTAGGGGCAGGGGTCTCAGATACGCAGTATTTT.

The rearrangement uses TRBV7-8 and TRBJ1-2; 9 nucleotides agree with TRBD1. Losses at the gene ends were 5 bases for V and 7 bases for J; bases not matched to a gene: 8. CDR3 length: 14 residues. The germline V gene has CDR1 SGHVS and CDR2 FQNEAQ. The CDR3 here is CASSRGQGQSGYTF. The CDR3 bases are TGTGCCAGCAGCCGCGGACAGGGGCAGAGTGGCTACACCTTC. Filled out from reference TRBV7-8 and TRBJ1-2, the complete variable domain reads GAGVSQSPRYKVAKRGQDVALRCDPISGHVSLFWYQQALGQGPEFLTYFQNEAQLDKSGLPSDRFFAERPEGSVSTLKIQRTQQEDSAVYLCASSRGQGQSGYTFGSGTRLTVV.